A single sample gave rise to the 18 T cell receptor beta chains below, sequenced in a study of blood T cell repertoires in COVID-19. The table came from immunoSEQ multiplex PCR; TCRdb's copy has only in-frame clones and leaves some out. The data contain more than 250,000 clones, 80% to 90% of them singletons. Material: PBMCs or T cells enriched from blood (not recorded which). The source is a man aged 25 to 40 who had recovered from COVID-19.

CDR3 region: CASSYSSMNTEAFF. In nucleotides, the CDR3 is TGTGCCAGTAGTTACAGTTCGATGAACACTGAAGCTTTCTTT. J is TRBJ1-1 and V is TRBV19; D is unresolved. This CDR3 contains 14 residues. The ends were cut back, 5 bases at V and 0 bases at J, with 10 bases in the middle. Germline CDR1 and CDR2: LNHDA and SQIVND (reference sequence).

The chain has TRBV6-5 and TRBJ1-1, with a weak D call TRBD1 (5 bases). The V and J ends lost 6 bases and 7 bases respectively, with 15 bases between them. The length of the CDR3 is 13 residues. Germline-derived CDR1 and CDR2 are MNHEY and SVGAGI. CDR3 nucleotides: TGTGCCAGCAGACGCGGGACTCTATATGAAGCTTTCTTT. The encoded protein is CASRRGTLYEAFF.

There are many counts of this clone. The chain is built from TRBV10-2 and TRBJ2-3; TRBD1 matches 7 bases. CDR3 length: 14 amino acids. J was trimmed by 5 bases and V by 3 bases; bases with no gene match: 5. The germline gives CDR1 WSHSY, CDR2 SAAADI. The CDR3 DNA follows: TGCGCCAGCAGTGAAGAGGGGGCGAGAGATACGCAGTATTTT. This translates into CASSEEGARDTQYF.

This rearrangement joins TRBV2 to TRBJ2-1; 7 bases are a match to TRBD2. From germline, CDR1 is SNHLY and CDR2 FYNNEI. V lost 1 base to trimming and J lost 7 bases; unmatched junction nucleotides: 7. The CDR3 is 15 amino acids. CDR3 coding DNA: TGTGCCAGCAGTGAAGAGGGAGGGGAGGGGAATGAGCAGTTCTTC. As protein: CASSEEGGEGNEQFF.

The J gene is TRBJ1-1, the V gene TRBV25-1, with 9 bases that match TRBD1. CDR1 MGHDK and CDR2 SYGVNS come from the germline V gene. The CDR3 is 14 residues long. The ends lost 4 bases at V and 5 bases at J; junction bases unmatched: 5. The CDR3 coding sequence is TGTGCCAGCAGTGGCGGACAGGGGAGGACTGAAGCTTTCTTT. It codes for CASSGGQGRTEAFF.

This sequence joins TRBV4-2 and TRBJ1-2; D not certain. Germline-derived CDR1 and CDR2 are LGHNA and YNFKEQ. The CDR3 runs 15 residues. Trimming left V 2 bases short and J 4 bases short, with 14 bases between. CDR3 protein: CASSQLPLGSYGYTF. The CDR3 DNA reads as TGTGCCAGCAGCCAACTCCCCTTAGGGAGCTATGGCTACACCTTC.

The V and J genes are TRBV7-2 and TRBJ2-7; TRBD1 matches 7 bases. V lost 3 bases and J lost 3; bases outside the gene matches: 8. The CDR3 has 15 residues. Germline V gene data show CDR1 as SGHTA and CDR2 as FQGNSA. The CDR3 region is CASSFREGGGYEQYF. The CDR3 bases are TGTGCCAGCAGCTTCCGGGAAGGGGGCGGCTACGAGCAGTACTTC.

This CDR3 is CASRDRVNFGYTF. CDR3 coding DNA: TGTGCCAGCAGAGACAGGGTCAATTTCGGCTACACCTTC. The rearrangement joins TRBV6-5 to TRBJ1-2, with TRBD1 matching over 7 bases. The length of the CDR3 is 13 residues. The junction had 9 bases not matched to a gene; V was cut back by 6 bases and J by 8 bases. CDR1 is MNHEY, CDR2 SVGAGI, per germline.

DNA of the CDR3: TGTGCCAGCAGTCTGCAGCCCTCGGGACAGGGGGGAAATCAGCCCCAGCATTTT. Translating gives CASSLQPSGQGGNQPQHF. This chain uses TRBV6-6 with TRBJ1-5; 11 bases line up with TRBD1. Germline CDR1 MNHNY, CDR2 SVGAGI (reference sequence). Germline trimming cut 5 bases from V and 4 bases from J; bases unmatched to any gene: 13. This CDR3 spans 18 amino acids.

This sequence joins TRBV4-2 and TRBJ1-2; D is unclear. V was cut by 1 base and J by 2 bases, with 11 bases left in between. Per the germline V gene, CDR1 is LGHNA and CDR2 is YNFKEQ. The CDR3 totals 15 residues. The CDR3 spells CASSQVRWANYGYTF. Here the CDR3 DNA reads TGTGCCAGCAGCCAAGTAAGATGGGCGAACTATGGCTACACCTTC.

The chain has TRBV19 and TRBJ1-1, with a possible D match to TRBD1 (5 bases). The V end was cut by 5 bases, the J end by 6 bases, with 13 bases between. CDR3 length: 13 amino acids. Germline-derived CDR1 and CDR2 are LNHDA and SQIVND (reference sequence). CDR3 amino acids: CASSPNPGAEAFF. In DNA, the CDR3 is TGTGCCAGTAGTCCCAACCCGGGGGCTGAAGCTTTCTTT.

The chain has TRBV4-1 and TRBJ1-1, with a possible D match to TRBD1 (6 bases). V lost 4 bases and J lost 3, with 15 bases in between. The germline CDR1 and CDR2 sequences are MGHRA and YSYEKL. The CDR3 is 15 residues long. CDR3 nucleotides: TGCGCCAGCAGCCCTAGAGAGGGGGTGCACACTGAAGCTTTCTTT. It yields the protein CASSPREGVHTEAFF.

The V call is TRBV2, the J call TRBJ2-3; 8 nucleotides line up with TRBD2. This CDR3 is built from 14 residues. Unmatched junction bases numbered 5, after V lost 4 bases and J lost 5 bases. The germline gives CDR1 SNHLY, CDR2 FYNNEI. The CDR3 nucleotides are TGTGCCAGCAGTGTAGTAGCGGGGATAGATACGCAGTATTTT. The encoded protein is CASSVVAGIDTQYF.

V gene TRBV7-8 combines with J gene TRBJ2-3; 11 nucleotides line up with TRBD2. The germline V gene has CDR1 SGHVS and CDR2 FQNEAQ. V was pared by 1 base and J by 3 bases, with 15 bases of the junction left unmatched. This CDR3 comprises 20 residues. DNA for the CDR3: TGTGCCAGCAGCTTAGTTGGTCTAGCGGGGGGAAGAAGGAGGACAGATACGCAGTATTTT. Translation gives CASSLVGLAGGRRRTDTQYF. The whole variable domain, filled in from reference TRBV7-8 and TRBJ2-3, reads GAGVSQSPRYKVAKRGQDVALRCDPISGHVSLFWYQQALGQGPEFLTYFQNEAQLDKSGLPSDRFFAERPEGSVSTLKIQRTQQEDSAVYLCASSLVGLAGGRRRTDTQYFGPGTRLTVL.

The chain joins TRBV6-5 to TRBJ2-7; D is uncertain. The germline V gene has CDR1 MNHEY and CDR2 SVGAGI. The CDR3 totals 12 residues. The V end lost 6 bases, the J end lost 7 bases, and 13 bases lay between the germline ends. This CDR3 is CASSPTVSEQYF. The CDR3 coding sequence is TGTGCCAGCAGCCCGACTGTTAGTGAGCAGTACTTC.

The CDR3: CASSLAAGESQPQHF. The CDR3 region has the DNA TGCGCCAGCAGCTTGGCAGCAGGGGAGAGTCAGCCCCAGCATTTT. The rearrangement joins TRBV5-1 to TRBJ1-5, with D maybe TRBD1 (6 bases). The V end lost 0 bases, the J end lost 6 bases, and 13 bases lay between the germline ends. This CDR3 spans 15 amino acids. CDR1 SGHRS and CDR2 YFSETQ come from the germline V gene.

The rearrangement uses TRBV12-3 or TRBV12-4 and TRBJ2-1; 8 bases fit TRBD2. This CDR3 is built from 13 residues. Losses at the gene ends were 5 bases for V and 7 bases for J; bases not matched to a gene: 4. The CDR3 nucleotides are TGTGCCAGCAGTCCGACTAGCGCGAATGAGCAGTTCTTC. Translation: CASSPTSANEQFF.

This chain connects TRBV5-1 to TRBJ1-4; 9 nucleotides match TRBD1. Looked up from germline, CDR1 is SGHRS and CDR2 is YFSETQ. With 4 bases clipped from V and 5 bases from J, the junction kept 3 bases outside the gene matches. CDR3 size: 14 residues. CDR3: CASSTGGRNEKLFF. CDR3 coding DNA: TGCGCCAGCAGCACAGGGGGCCGAAATGAAAAACTGTTTTTT.